This T cell receptor beta chain appears in the sequencing data of a study of T cell responses to AZD1222 COVID-19 vaccine. Overall study context: Whether given at about 4 or about 12 weeks, second doses were pooled. Study-wide results and caveats: No day 14 peak samples; only post-peak repertoires were characterized. CD4 TCRs covered the whole spike, strongest at regions 160-218 and 743-854. Seropositive at baseline were only six or seven AZD1222 recipients.

Clones were read by immunoSEQ multiplex PCR, and TCRdb kept only the in-frame ones, dropping some. The sample shows some 150,000 clones, about 93% of them seen only once. Trimming removed 7 bases from V and 2 bases from J, with 6 bases in between. The CDR3 is made up of 13 amino acids. Germline CDR1 and CDR2: SGHAT and FQNNGV. Notes on this clone: Its antigen is not known.

The starting material was peripheral blood, obtained on day 0 of AZD1222 vaccination. This TCR came from an adult in good health. The V gene is TRBV11-2, the J gene TRBJ2-6; a weak D match, TRBD1 (5 bases). CDR3 sequence reads: CASIGAGANVLTF. CDR3 bases: TGTGCCAGCATAGGGGCTGGGGCCAACGTCCTGACTTTC.